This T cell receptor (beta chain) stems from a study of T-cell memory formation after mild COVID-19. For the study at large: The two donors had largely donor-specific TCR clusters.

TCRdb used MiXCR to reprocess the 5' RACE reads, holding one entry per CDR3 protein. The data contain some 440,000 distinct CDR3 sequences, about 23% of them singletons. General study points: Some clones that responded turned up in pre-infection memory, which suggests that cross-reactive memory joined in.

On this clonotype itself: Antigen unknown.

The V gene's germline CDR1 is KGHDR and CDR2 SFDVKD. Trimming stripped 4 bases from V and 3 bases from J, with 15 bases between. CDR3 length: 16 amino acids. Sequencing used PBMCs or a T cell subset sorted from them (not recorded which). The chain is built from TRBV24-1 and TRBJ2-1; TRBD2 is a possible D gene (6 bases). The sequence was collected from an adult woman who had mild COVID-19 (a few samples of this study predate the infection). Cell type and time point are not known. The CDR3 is CATSDHLTRVYNEQFF. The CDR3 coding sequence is TGTGCCACCAGTGACCATTTGACTAGGGTCTACAATGAGCAGTTCTTC.